This TCR beta chain emerged from a study of vaccination and CD4 T cells after COVID-19. Turning to the study itself: Vaccinees got either two BNT162b2 doses or two mRNA-1273 doses.

As to this clonotype: Its antigen is not identified.

Trimming shortened V by 9 bases and J by 2 bases, and 13 bases separated the two germline ends. CDR3 length: 14 residues. CDR1 and CDR2 from the germline V gene are KGHDR and SFDVKD. Stated time point: late sampling 161 to 241 days after vaccination in a few convalescent patients. Treatment defined: roughly 10-day PBMC culture with coronavirus spike peptide pools or control peptides (ViraFEST assay). Once peptide pools had expanded antigen-specific T cells, ViraFEST sequenced TCRs. Every positive PCR date fell between March and December 2020, earlier than the US Alpha, Beta and Delta variants. Sequenced with the Oncomine TCR Beta short-read assay was DNA taken from cultured CD4+ T cells. CD4+ T cells were cultured, and genomic DNA was extracted from them. From the PCR reads, TCRdb called clonotypes with MiXCR, one entry per CDR3 protein. This sample has 20,000 to 25,000 distinct CDR3 sequences, with 46% found just once.

V is TRBV24-1 and J is TRBJ1-5; no reliable D call. The source is a human donor who had recovered from COVID-19. The sequencing used CD4+ T cells from blood, cultured in vitro, collected about 7 months after SARS-CoV-2 vaccination. CDR3 in DNA: TGTGCCACCGTGCGAGGAGTAGGCAATCAGCCCCAGCATTTT. The encoded protein is CATVRGVGNQPQHF.